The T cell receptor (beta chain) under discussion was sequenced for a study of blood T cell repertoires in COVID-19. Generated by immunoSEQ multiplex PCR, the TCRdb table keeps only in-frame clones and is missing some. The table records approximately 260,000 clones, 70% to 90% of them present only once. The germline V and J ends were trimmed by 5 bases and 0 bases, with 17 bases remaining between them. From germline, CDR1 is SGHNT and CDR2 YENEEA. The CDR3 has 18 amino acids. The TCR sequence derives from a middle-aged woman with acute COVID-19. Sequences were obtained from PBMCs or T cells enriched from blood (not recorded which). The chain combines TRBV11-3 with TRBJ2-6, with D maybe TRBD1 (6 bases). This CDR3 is CASSRNRALSSGANVLTF. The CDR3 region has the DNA TGTGCCAGCAGCCGGAACAGGGCCCTCAGCTCTGGGGCCAACGTCCTGACTTTC.